A selection of T cell receptor beta chains follows, all from one sample in a study of T cell responses to AZD1222 COVID-19 vaccine. Repertoires were generated with immunoSEQ multiplex PCR, while TCRdb's copy carries only in-frame clones and drops some. The sample shows 85,000 or so clones, 75% to 95% of them seen only once. The specimen comprised peripheral blood, sampled 28 days after the second AZD1222 dose. The receptors were gathered from an adult who received the AZD1222 COVID-19 vaccine. Both conserved end residues are part of each CDR3. A D gene is named only where the DNA matches it firmly. Clone size appears in some rows only: once, few, many, or a class for an expanded clone.

TRBV2	NA	15	TRBD1	TRBJ1-4	CASSQNRDRLEKLFF	TGTGCCAGCAGCCAGAACCGGGACAGACTTGAAAAACTGTTTTTT
TRBV7-2	NA	17	TRBD1	TRBJ2-7	CASSRKSTGVVSYEQYF	TGTGCCAGCAGCCGCAAATCGACAGGGGTAGTCTCCTACGAGCAGTACTTC
TRBV5-1	NA	16	TRBD2	TRBJ2-2	CASSLAALAGSGELFF	TGCGCCAGCAGCTTGGCCGCTCTAGCGGGATCCGGGGAGCTGTTTTTT
TRBV5-1	NA	16	NA	TRBJ2-5	CASSFQSGLVKETQYF	TGCGCCAGCAGCTTCCAGTCCGGACTGGTTAAAGAGACCCAGTACTTC
TRBV6-4	NA	15	NA	TRBJ2-1	CASSVWGSGNGEQFF	TGTGCCAGCAGTGTTTGGGGTAGTGGCAATGGTGAGCAGTTCTTC
TRBV7-9	once	13	NA	TRBJ1-2	CASSLAGNYGYTF	TGTGCCAGCAGCTTAGCCGGGAACTATGGCTACACCTTC
TRBV14	few	14	NA	TRBJ1-6	CASSQGREYSPLHF	TGTGCCAGCAGCCAAGGGAGGGAGTACTCACCCCTCCACTTT
TRBV7-2	NA	15	NA	TRBJ1-1	CASSLGSGANTEAFF	TGTGCCAGCAGCTTAGGCTCGGGGGCGAACACTGAAGCTTTCTTT
TRBV15	NA	20	TRBD2	TRBJ2-3	CATSRDKRREGRQNTDTQYF	TGTGCCACCAGCAGAGATAAGAGGCGGGAGGGACGACAAAACACAGATACGCAGTATTTT
TRBV2	NA	12	NA	TRBJ2-3	CASSATADTQYF	TGTGCCAGCAGTGCCACAGCAGATACGCAGTATTTT
TRBV5-1	NA	14	NA	TRBJ1-4	CASGTGTANEKLFF	TGCGCCAGCGGGACGGGGACCGCGAATGAAAAACTGTTTTTT
TRBV18	NA	14	TRBD1	TRBJ1-5	CASSPGTVNQPQHF	TGTGCCAGCTCACCCGGGACAGTAAATCAGCCCCAGCATTTT
TRBV19	NA	14	TRBD1	TRBJ1-2	CASSLQGGDYGYTF	TGTGCCAGTAGTTTGCAGGGGGGCGACTATGGCTACACCTTC
TRBV2	NA	17	NA	TRBJ1-6	CASSEAGPSSYNSPLHF	TGTGCCAGCAGTGAGGCAGGACCGAGCTCCTATAATTCACCCCTCCACTTT
TRBV5-1	NA	16	TRBD2	TRBJ2-1	CASAILSGGAGNEQFF	TGCGCCAGCGCGATCTTGAGCGGGGGGGCCGGGAATGAGCAGTTCTTC
TRBV6-5	once	16	NA	TRBJ2-6	CASSYSLSSGANVLTF	TGTGCCAGCAGTTACTCCCTCTCCTCTGGGGCCAACGTCCTGACTTTC
TRBV30	NA	13	NA	TRBJ2-1	CAWSTGMHNEQFF	TGTGCCTGGAGTACCGGGATGCACAATGAGCAGTTCTTC
TRBV5-8	NA	15	TRBD1	TRBJ1-2	CASTRRQGKNYGYTF	TGTGCCAGCACCCGAAGACAGGGAAAGAACTATGGCTACACCTTC
TRBV29-1	NA	16	TRBD2	TRBJ2-7	CSVESTSGGRAYEQYF	TGCAGCGTTGAATCGACTAGCGGGGGAAGGGCCTACGAGCAGTACTTC
TRBV5-4	NA	16	NA	TRBJ2-1	CASSLGGAKVYNEQFF	TGTGCCAGCAGCTTGGGGGGCGCGAAGGTATACAATGAGCAGTTCTTC
TRBV20-1	NA	11	NA	TRBJ1-5	CSARIHQPQHF	TGCAGTGCCAGAATACATCAGCCCCAGCATTTT
TRBV7-3	NA	14	TRBD1	TRBJ1-3	CASSISGQGNTIYF	TGTGCCAGCAGCATCTCGGGACAGGGAAACACCATATATTTT
TRBV10-1	NA	12	NA	TRBJ2-7	CASSEPGYEQYF	TGCGCCAGCAGTGAGCCGGGCTACGAGCAGTACTTC
TRBV19	NA	13	TRBD1	TRBJ1-4	CAANRGGNEKLFF	TGTGCCGCCAACAGGGGTGGAAATGAAAAACTGTTTTTT
TRBV7-3	once	14	NA	TRBJ2-2	CASSLRLEGGELFF	TGTGCCAGCAGCTTAAGGCTCGAGGGCGGGGAGCTGTTTTTT
TRBV7-9	NA	15	TRBD1	TRBJ1-5	CASSSTGAPTQPQHF	TGTGCCAGCAGCTCTACAGGGGCGCCCACTCAGCCCCAGCATTTT
TRBV15	NA	18	NA	TRBJ1-2	CATSRDEGPEFFSDGYTF	TGTGCCACCAGCAGAGATGAAGGGCCAGAATTCTTTAGTGATGGCTACACCTTC
TRBV5-5	NA	15	NA	TRBJ1-5	CASSAGGRGNQPQHF	TGTGCCAGCAGCGCGGGGGGCCGAGGCAATCAGCCCCAGCATTTT
TRBV3-1/TRBV3-2	NA	14	TRBD1	TRBJ1-2	CASSRDRGPGGYTF	TGTGCCAGCAGCCGGGACAGGGGGCCTGGTGGCTACACCTTC
TRBV19	NA	17	TRBD1	TRBJ1-1	CASSIVDRGVYYTEAFF	TGTGCCAGTAGTATAGTCGACAGGGGGGTATATTACACTGAAGCTTTCTTT
TRBV18	NA	16	TRBD1	TRBJ1-2	CASSLGQGSSRYGYTF	TGTGCCAGCTCACTGGGACAGGGTTCATCTCGCTATGGCTACACCTTC
TRBV5-1	NA	15	NA	TRBJ1-1	CASSQQTGENTEAFF	TGCGCCAGCAGCCAACAGACAGGAGAGAACACTGAAGCTTTCTTT
TRBV27	NA	14	NA	TRBJ1-5	CASRKGNSNQPQHF	TGTGCCAGCAGGAAGGGAAATAGCAATCAGCCCCAGCATTTT
TRBV7-9	NA	12	NA	TRBJ2-3	CASRPGTSTQYF	TGTGCCAGCAGACCAGGAACCAGTACGCAGTATTTT
TRBV2	few	11	NA	TRBJ2-7	CASSYSYEQYF	TGTGCCAGCAGTTACTCCTACGAGCAGTACTTC
TRBV3-1/TRBV3-2	NA	20	TRBD2	TRBJ2-3	CASSQYSKRTSGGLTDTQYF	TGTGCCAGCAGCCAATATTCTAAAAGGACTAGCGGGGGGCTCACAGATACGCAGTATTTT
TRBV15	NA	14	TRBD1	TRBJ2-7	CATSRMGQSYEQYF	TGTGCCACCAGCAGAATGGGACAGTCCTACGAGCAGTACTTC
TRBV4-1	NA	17	TRBD2	TRBJ2-1	CASSQDRTGGTYNEQFF	TGCGCCAGCAGCCAAGATCGGACGGGAGGGACTTACAATGAGCAGTTCTTC
TRBV18	NA	15	NA	TRBJ2-7	CASSRHEGSSYEQYF	TGTGCCAGCTCACGCCACGAAGGTTCGTCCTACGAGCAGTACTTC
TRBV28	NA	14	NA	TRBJ1-6	CASSPLSGRSPLHF	TGTGCCAGCAGTCCACTCAGCGGACGCTCACCCCTCCACTTT
TRBV29-1	NA	15	TRBD1	TRBJ2-1	CSVEAGQSSYNEQFF	TGCAGCGTTGAAGCGGGACAGAGCTCCTACAATGAGCAGTTCTTC
TRBV18	NA	15	NA	TRBJ1-1	CASSITGAGNTEAFF	TGTGCCAGCTCTATCACCGGGGCAGGGAACACTGAAGCTTTCTTT
TRBV30	once	17	NA	TRBJ2-6	CAWRRGRLTVGANVLTF	TGTGCCTGGAGACGTGGCAGGTTGACGGTGGGGGCCAACGTCCTGACTTTC